This T cell receptor beta chain was sequenced in a study of T-cell reconstitution after alpha-beta-depleted transplantation in children. Unique molecular identifiers tagged the TCRbeta library. Using its own MiXCR run on the PCR reads, TCRdb lists one record per CDR3 protein. The sample gives approximately 270,000 distinct CDR3 sequences, roughly 9.5% of which show up once; about 9.4% is in the top ten. The material was PBMCs from the stem cell graft donor, obtained from the stem cell graft. This clonotype was obtained from a human donor who donated a stem cell graft to a child with SCID.

This CDR3 reads CSAKRGQGGYTF. CDR3 nucleotides: TGCAGTGCTAAAAGAGGACAGGGCGGCTACACCTTC. This chain joins TRBV20-1 and TRBJ1-2, with 8 positions matching TRBD1. V gave up 4 bases and J gave up 8 bases; unmatched junction bases: 6. The CDR3 spans 12 residues. Germline V lookup: CDR1 DFQATT, CDR2 SNEGSKA (reference sequence).